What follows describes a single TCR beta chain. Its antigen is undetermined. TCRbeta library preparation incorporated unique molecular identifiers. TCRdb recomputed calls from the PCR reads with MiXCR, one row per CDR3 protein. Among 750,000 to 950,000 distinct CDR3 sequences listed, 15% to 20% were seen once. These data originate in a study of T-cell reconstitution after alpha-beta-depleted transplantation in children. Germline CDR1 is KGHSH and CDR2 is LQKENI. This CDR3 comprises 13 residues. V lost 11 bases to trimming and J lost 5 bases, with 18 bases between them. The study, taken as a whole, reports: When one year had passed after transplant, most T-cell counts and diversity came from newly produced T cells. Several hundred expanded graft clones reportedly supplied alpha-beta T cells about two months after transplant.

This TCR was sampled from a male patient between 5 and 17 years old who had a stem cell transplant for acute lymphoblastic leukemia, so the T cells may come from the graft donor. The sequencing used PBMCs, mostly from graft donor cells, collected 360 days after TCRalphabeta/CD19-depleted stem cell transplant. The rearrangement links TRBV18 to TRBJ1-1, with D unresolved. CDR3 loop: CACRHGVGTEAFF. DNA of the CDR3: TGTGCCTGCCGGCACGGGGTGGGGACTGAAGCTTTCTTT.